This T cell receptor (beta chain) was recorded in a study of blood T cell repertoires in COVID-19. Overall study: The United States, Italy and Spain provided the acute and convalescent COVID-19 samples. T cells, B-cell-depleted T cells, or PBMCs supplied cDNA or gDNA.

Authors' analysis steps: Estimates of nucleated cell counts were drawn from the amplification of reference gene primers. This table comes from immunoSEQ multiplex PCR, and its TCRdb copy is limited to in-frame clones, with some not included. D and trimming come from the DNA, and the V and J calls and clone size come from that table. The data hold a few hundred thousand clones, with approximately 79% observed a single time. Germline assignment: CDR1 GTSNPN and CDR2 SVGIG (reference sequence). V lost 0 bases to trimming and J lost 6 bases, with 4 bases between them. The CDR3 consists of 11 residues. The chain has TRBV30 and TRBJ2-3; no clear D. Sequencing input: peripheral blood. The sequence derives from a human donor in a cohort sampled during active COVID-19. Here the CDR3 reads CAWSVVDTQYF. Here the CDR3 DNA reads TGTGCCTGGAGTGTCGTGGATACGCAGTATTTT.